This T cell receptor beta chain stems from a study of T cell responses to AZD1222 COVID-19 vaccine. General study points: Baseline seropositivity characterized only a handful of AZD1222 recipients.

This CDR3 contains 18 residues. CDR1 is SEHNR, CDR2 FQNEAQ, per germline (reference sequence). Losses at the gene ends were 2 bases for V and 0 bases for J; bases not matched to a gene: 12. Repertoires were generated with immunoSEQ multiplex PCR, while TCRdb's copy carries only in-frame clones and drops some. The sample consists of 150,000 to 200,000 clones, 85% to 95% of them appearing once. Comment on this clone: What it recognizes is unknown.

The sample here was peripheral blood, taken 28 days after the second AZD1222 dose. The chain combines TRBV7-9 with TRBJ1-1; 7 bases are a match to TRBD1. This TCR came from an adult who received the AZD1222 COVID-19 vaccine. CDR3 region: CASSLFIYRTGLNTEAFF. The CDR3 DNA is TGTGCCAGCAGCTTATTTATCTACCGGACAGGCCTGAACACTGAAGCTTTCTTT.